Listed below are T cell receptor beta chains from one sample, sequenced in a study of glioma-infiltrating T cells after dendritic cell vaccination. Profiled with immunoSEQ multiplex PCR; TCRdb holds only in-frame clones, not every one. The sample yields fewer than 95,000 clones, around 85% seen once. Sequencing used blood, obtained after dendritic cell vaccination. The receptor set was obtained from a human donor with glioblastoma. Both conserved end residues are trimmed from each CDR3. Expanded clones get a size class; other rows say once, few or many, or leave the size out.

>.|TRBV9
ASSVDNGGNQPQH
>.|TRBV11-2
ASSLEGGGTDTQY
>.|TRBV6-5
ASSYSREKPTGELF
>.|TRBV28
ASGGGSNYGYT
>.|TRBV5-1
ASSYTGGSYEQY
>once|TRBV7-6
ASSLVTSGTYNEQF
>.|TRBV19
ASSSGNYGYT
>.|TRBV2
ASNPGTSYEQY
>.|TRBV9
ASSVREGGERTDTQY
>.|TRBV14
ASSQYWGGTNTEAF
>.|TRBV27
ASTLGVPGELF
>.|TRBV5-4
ASSPGGLAADNEQF
>.|TRBV5-1
ASSLAATGAYEQY
>.|TRBV7-8
ASSLVGGAGYNEQF
>few|TRBV4-1
ASSQPKTGLGEQY
>once|TRBV7-9
ASSLGGRPNYGYT
>.|TRBV7-2
ASSQDRVGPNTEAF
>.|TRBV2
ASSEWGQGSVAF
>.|TRBV19
ASSIGGGTGELF
>once|TRBV10-3
ALGRGAGTDTQY
>.|TRBV19
ASSLQENTEAF
>.|TRBV5-5
ASSVDRAYEQY
>.|TRBV9
ASSVGPTTKNIQY
>.|TRBV11-3
ASSLAWEGDQPQH
>.|TRBV28
ASTLTGTLVYEQY
>.|TRBV7-2
ASSLASGVLSYEQY
>.|TRBV5-6
ASSLGWTGENYGYT